Sequencing of this T cell receptor beta chain was carried out in a study of beta chain features in type 1 diabetes. Study results and limitations: Among all four CD4+ subsets, Type 1 diabetes patients had TCRB CDR3s that were moderately but significantly shorter.

As every portion of the isolated RNA was reverse transcribed, the sequencing read expressed TCRB transcripts. Mean read depth for naive, central memory and regulatory T cell samples was approximately 3.57 million reads. Clones were read by immunoSEQ multiplex PCR, and TCRdb kept only the in-frame ones, dropping some. The table records 240,000 or so clones, roughly 13% of them present only once. Germline CDR1 SGHNT, CDR2 YYREEE (reference sequence). V trimming: 0 bases; J trimming: 10 bases; junction bases outside the gene matches: 6. CDR3 length: 15 amino acids. This clone came up a few times. What it recognizes is unknown.

The TCR comes from a man aged 25 to 45 with type 1 diabetes. The sample consisted of naive CD4+ T cells from blood. This chain joins TRBV5-4 and TRBJ2-1; 11 nucleotides match TRBD2. The CDR3 reads CASSLGLAGKREQFF. In DNA, the CDR3 is TGTGCCAGCAGCTTGGGACTAGCGGGGAAGAGGGAGCAGTTCTTC.